Each of the 20 T cell receptor beta chains below was sequenced from the same sample in a study of OX40 agonist ivuxolimab in advanced cancers. The table came from immunoSEQ multiplex PCR; TCRdb's copy has only in-frame clones and leaves some out. The sample has 92,000 or so clones, roughly 80% seen once; the top ten hold 5.8%. Sequencing used CD4+ or CD8+ T cells sorted from blood, obtained in a trial of the OX40 agonist ivuxolimab. The receptor set was obtained from an adult with an advanced solid tumor such as melanoma, head and neck, liver or kidney cancer.

About this clone: This same CDR3 is encoded by further DNA sequences in the sample. V usage is TRBV5-1 and J usage is TRBJ2-7; weak D call: TRBD2 (5 bases). This CDR3 comprises 12 residues. The germline V and J ends were trimmed by 0 bases and 6 bases, with 7 bases remaining between them. Per germline, CDR1 SGHRS and CDR2 YFSETQ. The CDR3: CASSLERGEQYF. Here the CDR3 DNA reads TGCGCCAGCAGCTTGGAACGGGGCGAGCAGTACTTC.

The J gene is TRBJ2-7, the V gene TRBV6-1; D not certain. The CDR3 is 14 residues long. The germline CDR1 and CDR2 sequences are MNHNS and SASEGT. Trimming cost V 6 bases and J 4 bases, with 16 bases left between them. The CDR3 region is CASSETSPRYEQYF. Written as DNA, the CDR3 is TGTGCCAGCAGCGAAACCTCCCCCCGTTACGAGCAGTACTTC.

This clone occurred once. The chain uses TRBV4-2 and TRBJ1-6; D gene uncertain. Germline V lookup: CDR1 LGHNA, CDR2 YNFKEQ. Trimming pared 1 base from V and 7 bases from J, leaving 8 bases between. This CDR3 comprises 14 residues. As DNA, the CDR3 is TGTGCCAGCAGCCAAGGACTGGACAATTCACCCCTCCACTTT. This sequence encodes CASSQGLDNSPLHF.

The rearrangement joins TRBV19 to TRBJ1-2, with D perhaps TRBD1 (6 bases). The CDR3 runs 15 residues. Germline-derived CDR1 and CDR2 are LNHDA and SQIVND (reference sequence). V was shortened by 3 bases and J by 0 bases, with 11 bases between the two germline ends. The CDR3 loop is CASSIRDKTNYGYTF. CDR3 DNA sequence: TGTGCCAGTAGTATTCGGGACAAAACTAACTATGGCTACACCTTC.

The chain couples TRBV11-2 to TRBJ2-1, with D uncertain. Germline V gene sequence: CDR1 SGHAT, CDR2 FQNNGV. The CDR3 has 11 residues. V was shortened by 7 bases and J by 8 bases, with 9 bases between the two germline ends. The DNA of the CDR3 is TGTGCCAGCACCTCTTCCGATGAGCAGTTCTTC. Its protein is CASTSSDEQFF.

The chain joins TRBV19 to TRBJ2-3; 9 bases match TRBD2. The CDR3 extends over 15 amino acids. V was pared by 6 bases and J by 4 bases, with 8 bases of the junction left unmatched. Germline assignment: CDR1 LNHDA and CDR2 SQIVND (reference sequence). The CDR3 nucleotides are TGTGCCAGTAGGGGAGCGGGGGGTAATTCAGATACGCAGTATTTT. It specifies CASRGAGGNSDTQYF.

V usage is TRBV9 and J usage is TRBJ1-6; possibly TRBD1 for D (5 bases). This CDR3 has 15 amino acids. Germline V CDR1 and CDR2: SGDLS, YYNGEE. V lost 0 bases and J 10 bases, leaving 14 bases between the germline ends. The CDR3 loop is CASSVGGALGSPLHF. The CDR3 DNA reads TGTGCCAGCAGCGTAGGAGGGGCCTTGGGATCACCCCTCCACTTT.

The V and J genes are TRBV27 and TRBJ1-1; a weak D match, TRBD1 (5 bases). Trimming removed 1 base from V and 2 bases from J, with 8 bases in between. This CDR3 has 14 amino acids. Germline CDR1 reads MNHEY; CDR2 reads SMNVEV (reference sequence). CDR3: CASSLWQGNTEAFF. The CDR3 DNA follows: TGTGCCAGCAGTTTATGGCAGGGAAACACTGAAGCTTTCTTT.

The J gene is TRBJ1-3, the V gene TRBV14; no clear D gene. CDR3 length: 18 amino acids. V was shortened by 4 bases and J by 0 bases, with 19 bases between the two germline ends. Per the germline V gene, CDR1 is SGHDN and CDR2 is FVKESK. CDR3 coding DNA: TGTGCCAGCAGCCCTCATTCCCGGCAATACAACTCTGGAAACACCATATATTTT. Its translation: CASSPHSRQYNSGNTIYF.

This rearrangement joins TRBV19 to TRBJ2-5; D tentatively reads TRBD1 or TRBD2 (7 bases each). Germline V lookup: CDR1 LNHDA, CDR2 SQIVND (reference sequence). The CDR3 totals 14 residues. Trimming took off 7 bases at V and 7 bases at J, with 19 bases between the two ends. In DNA, the CDR3 is TGTGCCAGTACCACCAGGGGGGGAGTTTGGACCCAGTACTTC. Amino acid sequence: CASTTRGGVWTQYF. Using reference TRBV19 and TRBJ2-5 for the parts outside the CDR3, the full variable domain is DGGITQSPKYLFRKEGQNVTLSCEQNLNHDAMYWYRQDPGQGLRLIYYSQIVNDFQKGDIAEGYSVSREKKESFPLTVTSAQKNPTAFYLCASTTRGGVWTQYFGPGTRLLVL.

The V gene is TRBV9, the J gene TRBJ2-7, with D unresolved. The germline V gene encodes CDR1 SGDLS and CDR2 YYNGEE. The CDR3 has 16 residues. Trimming removed 0 bases from V and 1 base from J, with 14 bases in between. The DNA of the CDR3 is TGTGCCAGCAGCGTAGGGTTGGTTGGTAAATCCTACGAGCAGTACTTC. Translated, it gives CASSVGLVGKSYEQYF.

This chain links TRBV6-5 with TRBJ1-2, with 7 bases that match TRBD1. V was clipped by 7 bases and J by 9 bases; unmatched bases: 5. The germline V gene encodes CDR1 MNHEY and CDR2 SVGAGI. CDR3 length: 11 amino acids. The CDR3 sequence is CASTQGDSYTF. The CDR3, as DNA: TGTGCCAGCACCCAGGGGGACAGCTACACCTTC.

This rearrangement joins TRBV19 to TRBJ2-4; TRBD1 matches at 8 bases. This CDR3 is built from 16 residues. V lost 4 bases, J lost 2 bases, and 7 bases stayed unmatched. Germline CDR1 and CDR2: LNHDA and SQIVND (reference sequence). In DNA form, the CDR3 reads TGTGCCAGTAGTACCCACGGACAGGGACCCAAAAACATTCAGTACTTC. The encoded protein is CASSTHGQGPKNIQYF.

The chain carries TRBV27 and TRBJ2-5; D is ambiguous. The CDR3 is 16 residues long. Germline CDR1 MNHEY, CDR2 SMNVEV (reference sequence). With 5 bases removed from V and 3 bases from J, the gap between germline ends came to 19 bases. As DNA, the CDR3 is TGTGCCAGCAGTACTAAGGACGCGTACAATAAAGAGACCCAGTACTTC. Protein product: CASSTKDAYNKETQYF.

The chain employs TRBV4-2 and TRBJ2-7; possible D gene TRBD2, 6 bases. The CDR3 runs to 13 residues. Per germline, CDR1 LGHNA and CDR2 YNFKEQ. The germline V and J ends were trimmed by 1 base and 6 bases, with 10 bases remaining between them. The CDR3 DNA follows: TGTGCCAGCAGCCAAGGACTAGTTGGCGAGCAGTACTTC. This encodes CASSQGLVGEQYF.

The chain uses TRBV5-6 and TRBJ1-1; 8 bases are a match to TRBD1. V was clipped by 2 bases and J by 2 bases; unmatched bases: 5. This CDR3 has 15 amino acids. Per germline, CDR1 SGHDT and CDR2 YYEEEE. The CDR3 DNA reads as TGTGCCAGCAGCTTTGCAGGGGGCCGTAACACTGAAGCTTTCTTT. Amino acid sequence: CASSFAGGRNTEAFF.

The CDR3 loop is CASSLGQVTYEQYF. The CDR3 DNA reads TGTGCCAGCAGCTTGGGACAGGTGACCTACGAGCAGTACTTC. The genes are TRBV5-8 and TRBJ2-7, with a tentative D call TRBD1 (6 bases). The CDR3 is made up of 14 amino acids. CDR1 and CDR2 (germline): SGHTS, YDEGEE. V was trimmed by 0 bases and J by 2 bases, leaving 9 bases between them.

A single count supports this clone. The rearrangement joins TRBV10-3 to TRBJ2-6; D perhaps matches TRBD1 (6 bases). The CDR3 totals 14 residues. V was pared by 10 bases and J by 2 bases, with 12 bases between. Germline-derived CDR1 and CDR2 are ENHRY and SYGVKD. CDR3 sequence: CATLGGTGANVLTF. Here the CDR3 DNA reads TGTGCCACCCTAGGGGGTACTGGGGCCAACGTCCTGACTTTC.

J is TRBJ2-1 and V is TRBV7-2, with 7 positions matching TRBD2. Germline-derived CDR1 and CDR2 are SGHTA and FQGNSA. Trimming cost V 4 bases and J 0 bases; bases outside gene matches: 3. The CDR3 totals 15 residues. CDR3 region: CASSWGGSSYNEQFF. DNA of the CDR3: TGTGCCAGCAGCTGGGGGGGTAGCTCCTACAATGAGCAGTTCTTC. Variable domain in full (rest from reference TRBV7-2 and TRBJ2-1): GAGVSQSPSNKVTEKGKDVELRCDPISGHTALYWYRQSLGQGLEFLIYFQGNSAPDKSGLPSDRFSAERTGGSVSTLTIQRTQQEDSAVYLCASSWGGSSYNEQFFGPGTRLTVL.

There are a few counts of this clone. This chain links TRBV6-5 with TRBJ1-2; 7 bases are shared with TRBD1. The J segment lost 0 bases and the V segment lost 2 bases, leaving 6 bases of the junction unmatched. The length of the CDR3 is 16 residues. Germline loops: CDR1 MNHEY, CDR2 SVGAGI. In DNA, the CDR3 is TGTGCCAGCAGTTACGGGGCAGGGGGAGCTAACTATGGCTACACCTTC. Its protein product is CASSYGAGGANYGYTF.